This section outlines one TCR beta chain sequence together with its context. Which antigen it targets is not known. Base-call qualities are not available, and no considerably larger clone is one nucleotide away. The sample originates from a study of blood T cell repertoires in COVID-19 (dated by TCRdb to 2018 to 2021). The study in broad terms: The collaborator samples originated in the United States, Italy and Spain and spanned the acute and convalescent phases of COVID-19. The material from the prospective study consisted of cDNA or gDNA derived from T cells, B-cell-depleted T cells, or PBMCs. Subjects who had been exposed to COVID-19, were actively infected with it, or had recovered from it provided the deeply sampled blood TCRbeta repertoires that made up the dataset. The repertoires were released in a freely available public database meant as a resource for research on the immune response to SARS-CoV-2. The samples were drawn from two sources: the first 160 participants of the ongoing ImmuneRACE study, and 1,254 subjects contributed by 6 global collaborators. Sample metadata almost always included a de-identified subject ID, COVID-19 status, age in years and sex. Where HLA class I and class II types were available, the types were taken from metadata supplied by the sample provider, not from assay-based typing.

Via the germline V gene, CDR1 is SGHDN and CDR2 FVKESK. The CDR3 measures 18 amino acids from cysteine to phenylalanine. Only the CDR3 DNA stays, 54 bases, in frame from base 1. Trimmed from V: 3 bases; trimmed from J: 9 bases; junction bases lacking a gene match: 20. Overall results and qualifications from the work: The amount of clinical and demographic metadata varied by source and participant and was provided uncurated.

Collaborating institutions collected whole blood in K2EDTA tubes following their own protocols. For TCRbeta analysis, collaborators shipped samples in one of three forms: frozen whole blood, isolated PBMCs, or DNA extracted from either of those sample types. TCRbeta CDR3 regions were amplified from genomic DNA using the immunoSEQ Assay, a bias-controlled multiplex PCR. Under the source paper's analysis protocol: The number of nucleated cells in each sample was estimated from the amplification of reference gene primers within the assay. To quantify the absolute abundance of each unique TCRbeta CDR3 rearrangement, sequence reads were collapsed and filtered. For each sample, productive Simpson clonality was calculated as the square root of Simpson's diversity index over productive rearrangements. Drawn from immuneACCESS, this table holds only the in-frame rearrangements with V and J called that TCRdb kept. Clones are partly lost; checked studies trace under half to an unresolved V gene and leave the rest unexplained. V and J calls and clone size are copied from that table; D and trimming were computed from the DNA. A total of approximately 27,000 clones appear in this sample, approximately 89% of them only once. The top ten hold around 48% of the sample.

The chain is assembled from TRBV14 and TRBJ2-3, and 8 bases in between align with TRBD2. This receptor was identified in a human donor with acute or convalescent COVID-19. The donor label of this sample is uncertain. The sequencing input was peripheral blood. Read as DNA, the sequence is TGTGCCAGCAGCCAGTCAAGGAGGGATAGCGGGGCGAGGAGGACGCAGTATTTT. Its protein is CASSQSRRDSGARRTQYF.